In its sample, the clone carrying this T cell receptor (beta chain) was seen once. The sample belongs to a study of blood T cell repertoires in COVID-19. This CDR3 has 21 residues. The ends lost 0 bases at V and 0 bases at J; junction bases unmatched: 16. CDR1 and CDR2 from the germline V gene are MGHRA and YSYEKL. Sequencing was performed with immunoSEQ multiplex PCR; in TCRdb, only in-frame clones are kept and a portion is missing. Among 71,000 or so clones listed, about 86% were seen once. This TCR was recovered from a man between 65 and 85 years old with acute or convalescent COVID-19. This chain links TRBV4-1 with TRBJ2-1; 8 nucleotides agree with TRBD2. Sequencing was carried out using peripheral blood. The CDR3 here is CASSQDQRAGVVRSSYNEQFF. The CDR3, as DNA: TGCGCCAGCAGCCAAGATCAGCGAGCGGGAGTCGTTAGGAGCTCCTACAATGAGCAGTTCTTC.